Below are 3 T cell receptor beta chains sequenced from a single sample in a study of blood T cell repertoires in COVID-19. Clones were read by immunoSEQ multiplex PCR, and TCRdb kept only the in-frame ones, dropping some. Counted here are 150,000 to 200,000 clones, about 82% occurring once; the ten biggest clones make up roughly 5.1%. Specimen: peripheral blood. These receptors all stem from a woman younger than 45 with acute or convalescent COVID-19.

CDR3 DNA sequence: TGCGCCAGCAGCTCTCACGGACTAGCGGGAGCCCAAGAGACCCAGTACTTC. It is translated as CASSSHGLAGAQETQYF. The rearrangement uses TRBV5-1 and TRBJ2-5; TRBD2 matches at 13 bases. V lost 3 bases and J lost 1; bases outside the gene matches: 6. Germline V CDR1 and CDR2: SGHRS, YFSETQ. This CDR3 is 17 amino acids long.

The V call is TRBV28, the J call TRBJ2-3, with D hard to call. CDR1 is MDHEN and CDR2 is SYDVKM in the germline V gene. This CDR3 region has 16 residues. The ends were cut back, 0 bases at V and 0 bases at J, with 10 bases in the middle. CDR3 bases: TGTGCCAGCAGTTTATGGGGCAGCAAAAGCACAGATACGCAGTATTTT. Its translation: CASSLWGSKSTDTQYF.

V usage is TRBV2 and J usage is TRBJ2-7, with D possibly being TRBD2 (5 bases). Per the germline V gene, CDR1 is SNHLY and CDR2 is FYNNEI. V dropped 4 bases and J dropped 0 bases, with 7 bases sitting between them. This CDR3 has 13 residues. The CDR3 protein is CASSASSSYEQYF. The CDR3 nucleotides are TGTGCCAGCAGTGCTAGCAGCTCCTACGAGCAGTACTTC.